This entry lists 18 T cell receptor beta chains sequenced from one sample in a study of blood T cell repertoires in COVID-19. This table comes from immunoSEQ multiplex PCR, and its TCRdb copy is limited to in-frame clones, with some not included. The profile shows tens of thousands of clones, more than 75% of them singletons. The sequencing input was peripheral blood. The receptors were gathered from a human donor in a cohort sampled during active COVID-19.

The chain recombines TRBV29-1 with TRBJ2-7; TRBD2 is a possible D gene (5 bases). This CDR3 spans 13 amino acids. Germline V gives CDR1 SQVTM, CDR2 ANQGSEA. V dropped 0 bases and J dropped 3 bases, with 9 bases sitting between them. The CDR3 protein is CSVEEPEGYEQYF. The CDR3 nucleotides are TGCAGCGTTGAAGAGCCCGAGGGCTACGAGCAGTACTTC.

This sequence joins TRBV14 and TRBJ1-1; TRBD1 agrees at 9 bases. The CDR3 sequence is 13 residues long. Germline trimming cut 5 bases from V and 10 bases from J; bases unmatched to any gene: 8. The germline V gene encodes CDR1 SGHDN and CDR2 FVKESK. Written as DNA, the CDR3 is TGTGCCAGCAGCAGGGACAGGGCTAGTGGAGCTTTCTTT. Amino acid sequence: CASSRDRASGAFF.

The chain combines TRBV7-2 with TRBJ1-1; D is unresolved. Germline values: CDR1 SGHTA, CDR2 FQGNSA. The CDR3 is made up of 16 amino acids. V gave up 5 bases and J gave up 4 bases, with 20 bases separating them. CDR3 DNA: TGTGCCAGCAGCGCACCCCGGCCACCCGGGAGCACTGAAGCTTTCTTT. This translates into CASSAPRPPGSTEAFF. Full variable domain (outside the CDR3, taken from reference TRBV7-2 and TRBJ1-1): GAGVSQSPSNKVTEKGKDVELRCDPISGHTALYWYRQSLGQGLEFLIYFQGNSAPDKSGLPSDRFSAERTGGSVSTLTIQRTQQEDSAVYLCASSAPRPPGSTEAFFGQGTRLTVV.

Only a few counts were recorded for this clone. The chain carries TRBV27 and TRBJ2-4, with D possibly matching TRBD2 (5 bases). V gave up 5 bases and J gave up 3 bases, with 11 bases separating them. CDR1 is MNHEY, CDR2 SMNVEV, per germline (reference sequence). This CDR3 is 14 amino acids long. The CDR3 sequence is CASSRRSYKNIQYF. CDR3 nucleotide sequence: TGTGCCAGCAGTAGGAGGAGTTACAAAAACATTCAGTACTTC.

The genes are TRBV14 and TRBJ2-2; D is possibly TRBD2 (6 bases). The germline V gene has CDR1 SGHDN and CDR2 FVKESK. Between the trimmed V and J ends, which lost 3 bases and 4 bases, there was a span of 9 bases. This CDR3 has 14 residues. CDR3 in amino acids: CASSQTRPTGELFF. CDR3 nucleotides: TGTGCCAGCAGCCAGACTAGACCCACCGGGGAGCTGTTTTTT.

The chain combines TRBV2 with TRBJ1-2; 8 bases agree with TRBD1. V dropped 5 bases and J dropped 4; count of bases not matched to a gene: 9. The germline CDR1 and CDR2 sequences are SNHLY and FYNNEI. This CDR3 region has 15 residues. CDR3 sequence (DNA): TGTGCCAGCAGTTCCCTACGGACAGGGAGCTATGGCTACACCTTC. Protein: CASSSLRTGSYGYTF. The whole variable domain, filled in from reference TRBV2 and TRBJ1-2, reads EPEVTQTPSHQVTQMGQEVILRCVPISNHLYFYWYRQILGQKVEFLVSFYNNEISEKSEIFDDQFSVERPDGSNFTLKIRSTKLEDSAMYFCASSSLRTGSYGYTFGSGTRLTVV.

This clone was counted a single time. The chain recombines TRBV12-3 or TRBV12-4 with TRBJ2-7; tentative D call: TRBD2 (7 bases). With 6 bases removed from V and 6 bases from J, the gap between germline ends came to 15 bases. There are 13 residues in the CDR3. CDR3 region: CASSFWGGGEQYF. CDR3 nucleotide sequence: TGTGCCAGCAGCTTTTGGGGGGGCGGCGAGCAGTACTTC.

The chain joins TRBV29-1 to TRBJ2-3; possibly TRBD1 for D (5 bases). Trimming cost V 8 bases and J 1 base, with 16 bases left between them. This CDR3 region has 14 residues. Germline V gene data show CDR1 as SQVTM and CDR2 as ANQGSEA. DNA of the CDR3: TGCAGCCTGAAAAACAGGACCGGCACAGATACGCAGTATTTT. Encoded protein: CSLKNRTGTDTQYF.

The rearrangement links TRBV2 to TRBJ2-4; TRBD1 aligns across 10 bases. The CDR3 is 15 residues long. V lost 6 bases and J lost 7; bases outside the gene matches: 9. The V gene's germline CDR1 is SNHLY and CDR2 FYNNEI. CDR3: CASSPRTGGENIQYF. Here the CDR3 DNA reads TGTGCCAGCAGCCCGAGGACAGGGGGGGAGAACATTCAGTACTTC.

The chain combines TRBV25-1 with TRBJ1-2, with D tentatively TRBD1 (5 bases). Trimming cost V 0 bases and J 2 bases, with 7 bases left between them. The CDR3 has 14 residues. The germline CDR1 and CDR2 sequences are MGHDK and SYGVNS. The CDR3 DNA follows: TGTGCCAGCAGTGAATATCCAGGGAACTATGGCTACACCTTC. This encodes CASSEYPGNYGYTF.

Regarding this clone: Other DNA sequences from this sample encode an identical CDR3 as well. The chain recombines TRBV10-3 with TRBJ2-7; 8 nucleotides align to TRBD1. CDR1 and CDR2 from the germline V gene are ENHRY and SYGVKD. The CDR3 is 13 residues long. Germline trimming cut 6 bases from V and 4 bases from J; bases unmatched to any gene: 5. CDR3 sequence (DNA): TGTGCCATCAGCGGACAGGGCGGGTACGAGCAGTACTTC. This codes for CAISGQGGYEQYF.

The genes are TRBV12-5 and TRBJ2-1; 8 bases fit TRBD2. The germline CDR1 and CDR2 sequences are LGHNT and FRNRAP. V lost 1 base to trimming and J lost 9 bases; unmatched junction nucleotides: 5. There are 14 residues in the CDR3. The CDR3 is CASGLGSGVSEQFF. The CDR3 nucleotides read TGTGCTAGTGGTTTGGGTAGCGGGGTTAGTGAGCAGTTCTTC.

The genes are TRBV9 and TRBJ2-3; 8 bases are shared with TRBD2. This CDR3 region has 13 residues. Looked up from germline, CDR1 is SGDLS and CDR2 is YYNGEE. After removal of 3 bases from V and 6 bases from J, the junction contained 3 bases not matched to a gene. The CDR3 spells CASSAGGGDTQYF. As DNA, the CDR3 is TGTGCCAGCAGCGCGGGGGGGGGCGATACGCAGTATTTT.

The rearrangement joins TRBV7-8 to TRBJ2-7; 8 nucleotides align to TRBD2. Germline CDR1 SGHVS, CDR2 FQNEAQ. The CDR3 length is 16 residues. V lost 3 bases, J lost 4 bases, and 11 bases stayed unmatched. Written as DNA, the CDR3 is TGTGCCAGCAGCTTTTCCGGGGGGGCCGACGTATACGAGCAGTACTTC. Its translation is CASSFSGGADVYEQYF.

The chain has TRBV5-4 and TRBJ2-3, with 8 bases matching TRBD2. V lost 3 bases, J lost 1 base, and 4 bases stayed unmatched. The CDR3 runs to 15 residues. The V gene's germline CDR1 is SGHNT and CDR2 YYREEE (reference sequence). CDR3 protein: CASSSGGVGTDTQYF. CDR3 sequence (DNA): TGTGCCAGCAGCTCCGGGGGGGTGGGCACAGATACGCAGTATTTT.

This rearrangement joins TRBV3-1 (or the pseudogene TRBV3-2) to TRBJ2-1; 8 positions match TRBD1. Looked up from germline, CDR1 is LGHDT and CDR2 is YNNKEL (reference sequence). J lost 15 bases, V lost 3 bases, and 7 bases had no gene match. This CDR3 has 12 residues. The CDR3 loop is CASSQQNQGAFF. CDR3 bases: TGTGCCAGCAGCCAGCAAAACCAGGGGGCGTTCTTC.

The V call is TRBV2, the J call TRBJ2-2, with 10 bases that match TRBD1. Trimming took 7 bases from V and 6 from J; bases not matched to a gene: 5. This CDR3 comprises 14 residues. Germline V gives CDR1 SNHLY, CDR2 FYNNEI. The CDR3: CASKRQGAAGELFF. The CDR3 bases are TGTGCCAGCAAGCGACAGGGGGCGGCCGGGGAGCTGTTTTTT.

This clone was counted once. The chain joins TRBV6-2 or TRBV6-3 to TRBJ1-5; weak D call: TRBD1 (5 bases). This CDR3 spans 14 amino acids. The V and J ends lost 2 bases and 6 bases respectively, with 11 bases between them. The germline V gene has CDR1 MNHEY and CDR2 SVGEGT. The CDR3 sequence is CASSYGGSPQPQHF. CDR3 coding DNA: TGTGCCAGCAGTTACGGGGGGAGCCCTCAGCCCCAGCATTTT.